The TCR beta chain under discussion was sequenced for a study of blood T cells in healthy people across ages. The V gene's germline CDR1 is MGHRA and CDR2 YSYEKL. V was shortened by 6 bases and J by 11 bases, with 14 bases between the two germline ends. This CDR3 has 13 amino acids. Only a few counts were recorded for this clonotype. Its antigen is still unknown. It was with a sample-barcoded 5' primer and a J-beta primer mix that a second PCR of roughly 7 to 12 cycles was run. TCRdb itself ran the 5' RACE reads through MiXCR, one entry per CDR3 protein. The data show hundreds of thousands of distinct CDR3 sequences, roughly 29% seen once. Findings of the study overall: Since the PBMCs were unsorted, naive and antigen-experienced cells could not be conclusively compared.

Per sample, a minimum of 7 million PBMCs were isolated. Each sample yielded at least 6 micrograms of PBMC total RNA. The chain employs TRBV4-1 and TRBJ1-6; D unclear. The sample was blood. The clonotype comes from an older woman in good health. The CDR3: CASSLASQTPLHF. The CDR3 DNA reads TGCGCCAGCAGTTTGGCCAGCCAAACACCCCTCCACTTT.